Listed below are T cell receptor beta chains from one sample, sequenced in a study of T cells after posttransplantation cyclophosphamide. The data were produced by immunoSEQ multiplex PCR, yet TCRdb's version contains in-frame clones alone and is incomplete. The table lists 42,000 or so clones, no singletons, with 4% to 5.5% in the top ten. The sequencing sample was made of PBMCs. The receptors stem from a woman aged 50 to 65 in good health and a related stem cell transplant donor. Both conserved end residues are part of each CDR3. Fields, in order: J gene, D gene, clone size, V gene, CDR3 length, CDR3 protein, CDR3 DNA. The D gene is left open where the match is weak. Clone size is given as once, few or many counts, or a class when the clone is expanded.

j_call: TRBJ2-1
d_call: TRBD2
clone_size: many
v_call: TRBV7-8
cdr3_length: 15
cdr3_aa: CASSPSGGAYNEQFF
cdr3_nt: TGTGCCAGCAGCCCTAGCGGGGGGGCCTACAATGAGCAGTTCTTC

j_call: TRBJ2-1
d_call: TRBD2
clone_size: many
v_call: TRBV19
cdr3_length: 17
cdr3_aa: CASSRLAGDSSYNEQFF
cdr3_nt: TGTGCCAGTAGTAGGCTAGCGGGGGATAGCTCCTACAATGAGCAGTTCTTC

j_call: TRBJ2-2
d_call: TRBD1
clone_size: many
v_call: TRBV6-6
cdr3_length: 15
cdr3_aa: CASRPFGTETGELFF
cdr3_nt: TGTGCCAGCAGACCATTTGGGACAGAGACCGGGGAGCTGTTTTTT

j_call: TRBJ2-1
d_call: TRBD1
clone_size: many
v_call: TRBV25-1
cdr3_length: 13
cdr3_aa: CASRTGGYNEQFF
cdr3_nt: TGTGCCAGCAGGACAGGGGGGTACAATGAGCAGTTCTTC

j_call: TRBJ2-3
d_call: TRBD1
clone_size: many
v_call: TRBV5-6
cdr3_length: 16
cdr3_aa: CASTLGQGLFTDTQYF
cdr3_nt: TGTGCCAGCACCTTGGGACAGGGGCTATTCACAGATACGCAGTATTTT

j_call: TRBJ2-2
d_call: TRBD1
clone_size: many
v_call: TRBV7-8
cdr3_length: 15
cdr3_aa: CASSLGDREAGELFF
cdr3_nt: TGTGCCAGCAGCTTAGGGGACAGGGAGGCCGGGGAGCTGTTTTTT

j_call: TRBJ1-2
d_call: NA
clone_size: many
v_call: TRBV7-8
cdr3_length: 14
cdr3_aa: CASSSRDTSYGYTF
cdr3_nt: TGTGCCAGCAGCTCCCGGGACACCTCCTATGGCTACACCTTC

j_call: TRBJ2-7
d_call: TRBD2
clone_size: many
v_call: TRBV13
cdr3_length: 16
cdr3_aa: CASSHLAGALSYEQYF
cdr3_nt: TGTGCCAGCAGCCATCTAGCGGGGGCCCTCTCCTACGAGCAGTACTTC

j_call: TRBJ2-2
d_call: NA
clone_size: few
v_call: TRBV7-2
cdr3_length: 14
cdr3_aa: CASSFSGDTGELFF
cdr3_nt: TGTGCCAGCAGCTTTTCAGGGGACACCGGGGAGCTGTTTTTT

j_call: TRBJ1-3
d_call: NA
clone_size: many
v_call: TRBV4-3
cdr3_length: 15
cdr3_aa: CASSQAWGGGNTIYF
cdr3_nt: TGCGCCAGCAGCCAAGCATGGGGGGGCGGAAACACCATATATTTT

j_call: TRBJ2-1
d_call: NA
clone_size: few
v_call: TRBV18
cdr3_length: 16
cdr3_aa: CASSPLQGGSYNEQFF
cdr3_nt: TGTGCCAGCTCACCACTGCAGGGAGGCTCCTACAATGAGCAGTTCTTC

j_call: TRBJ1-1
d_call: NA
clone_size: many
v_call: TRBV11-3
cdr3_length: 11
cdr3_aa: CASRLNTEAFF
cdr3_nt: TGTGCCAGCAGACTTAACACTGAAGCTTTCTTT

j_call: TRBJ2-3
d_call: NA
clone_size: many
v_call: TRBV27
cdr3_length: 14
cdr3_aa: CASSLQISTDTQYF
cdr3_nt: TGTGCCAGCAGTTTACAGATTAGCACAGATACGCAGTATTTT

j_call: TRBJ2-2
d_call: NA
clone_size: many
v_call: TRBV5-4
cdr3_length: 14
cdr3_aa: CASNQDRNTGELFF
cdr3_nt: TGTGCCAGCAACCAGGACAGGAACACCGGGGAGCTGTTTTTT

j_call: TRBJ2-7
d_call: NA
clone_size: many
v_call: TRBV6-5
cdr3_length: 14
cdr3_aa: CASSFRGVNYEQYF
cdr3_nt: TGTGCCAGCAGTTTTCGGGGAGTGAACTACGAGCAGTACTTC

j_call: TRBJ2-1
d_call: NA
clone_size: many
v_call: TRBV27
cdr3_length: 14
cdr3_aa: CASSLQSSYNEQFF
cdr3_nt: TGTGCCAGCAGTTTACAGTCCTCCTACAATGAGCAGTTCTTC

j_call: TRBJ1-2
d_call: NA
clone_size: many
v_call: TRBV9
cdr3_length: 15
cdr3_aa: CASSRLDTASYGYTF
cdr3_nt: TGTGCCAGCAGCCGTCTGGACACTGCTTCCTATGGCTACACCTTC

j_call: TRBJ2-1
d_call: TRBD2
clone_size: few
v_call: TRBV5-1
cdr3_length: 14
cdr3_aa: CASARDYAYNEQFF
cdr3_nt: TGCGCCAGCGCCCGGGACTACGCCTACAATGAGCAGTTCTTC

j_call: TRBJ1-6
d_call: TRBD1
clone_size: many
v_call: TRBV5-3
cdr3_length: 16
cdr3_aa: CARSYHYRGPNSPLHF
cdr3_nt: TGTGCCAGAAGCTACCACTACAGGGGGCCTAATTCACCCCTCCACTTT

j_call: TRBJ1-1
d_call: NA
clone_size: many
v_call: TRBV6-1
cdr3_length: 14
cdr3_aa: CASSVWERGTEAFF
cdr3_nt: TGTGCCAGCAGTGTTTGGGAGCGCGGCACTGAAGCTTTCTTT

j_call: TRBJ2-4
d_call: NA
clone_size: many
v_call: TRBV12-2
cdr3_length: 15
cdr3_aa: CASRLVAGRENIQYF
cdr3_nt: TGTGCAAGTCGCTTAGTCGCCGGGAGGGAAAACATTCAGTACTTC

j_call: TRBJ1-1
d_call: TRBD1
clone_size: many
v_call: TRBV15
cdr3_length: 12
cdr3_aa: CATSRVGQEAFF
cdr3_nt: TGTGCCACCAGCAGAGTGGGACAGGAAGCTTTCTTT

j_call: TRBJ1-2
d_call: TRBD1
clone_size: many
v_call: TRBV18
cdr3_length: 19
cdr3_aa: CASSPPRGSPGQGSYGYTF
cdr3_nt: TGTGCCAGCTCACCACCACGGGGGAGTCCGGGACAGGGAAGCTATGGCTACACCTTC

j_call: TRBJ2-3
d_call: TRBD2
clone_size: many
v_call: TRBV11-2
cdr3_length: 15
cdr3_aa: CASSLGGGEAYTQYF
cdr3_nt: TGTGCCAGCAGCTTAGGCGGGGGGGAGGCATATACGCAGTATTTT

j_call: TRBJ2-7
d_call: NA
clone_size: many
v_call: TRBV10-3
cdr3_length: 16
cdr3_aa: CAISESDKKAAYEQYF
cdr3_nt: TGTGCCATCAGTGAGTCGGACAAGAAAGCAGCCTACGAGCAGTACTTC

j_call: TRBJ1-1
d_call: TRBD1
clone_size: many
v_call: TRBV27
cdr3_length: 18
cdr3_aa: CASSLSLRTGALSTEAFF
cdr3_nt: TGTGCCAGCAGTTTATCTCTTCGGACAGGGGCCTTAAGCACTGAAGCTTTCTTT

j_call: TRBJ2-7
d_call: NA
clone_size: many
v_call: TRBV5-1
cdr3_length: 13
cdr3_aa: CASSLAGTYEQYF
cdr3_nt: TGCGCCAGCAGCTTGGCCGGGACCTACGAGCAGTACTTC

j_call: TRBJ2-1
d_call: NA
clone_size: many
v_call: TRBV10-3
cdr3_length: 11
cdr3_aa: CAIGGGTEQFF
cdr3_nt: TGTGCCATCGGGGGGGGCACTGAGCAGTTCTTC

j_call: TRBJ1-6
d_call: TRBD1
clone_size: many
v_call: TRBV9
cdr3_length: 14
cdr3_aa: CASSDTGGNSPLHF
cdr3_nt: TGTGCCAGCAGCGACACAGGGGGGAATTCACCCCTCCACTTT